The 6 T cell receptor beta chains below were found in one sample sequenced in a study of blood T cell repertoires in COVID-19. Data came from immunoSEQ multiplex PCR; TCRdb stores just in-frame clones and leaves some out. This sample has about 140,000 clones, with more than 60% found just once. The specimen was peripheral blood. Receptors were obtained from a woman in her forties or fifties with active or convalescent COVID-19.

V and J are TRBV19 and TRBJ1-2, with 8 bases matching TRBD1. Germline V gene sequence: CDR1 LNHDA, CDR2 SQIVND (reference sequence). The CDR3 is made up of 13 amino acids. Germline trimming cut 5 bases from V and 6 bases from J; bases unmatched to any gene: 5. CDR3 DNA sequence: TGTGCCAGTAGTTCAGGACAGGGCCATGGCTACACCTTC. Protein: CASSSGQGHGYTF.

Only a few counts were recorded for this clone. The V and J genes are TRBV7-2 and TRBJ2-2; TRBD2 matches 8 bases. Germline V gene data show CDR1 as SGHTA and CDR2 as FQGNSA. The CDR3 has 14 residues. J gave up 7 bases and V 5 bases, and 6 bases lay outside the gene matches. CDR3 protein: CASSPRTSRGELFF. CDR3 nucleotides: TGTGCCAGCAGCCCCCGGACTAGCCGCGGGGAGCTGTTTTTT. The variable domain in full, with the rest retrieved from reference TRBV7-2 and TRBJ2-2, is GAGVSQSPSNKVTEKGKDVELRCDPISGHTALYWYRQSLGQGLEFLIYFQGNSAPDKSGLPSDRFSAERTGGSVSTLTIQRTQQEDSAVYLCASSPRTSRGELFFGEGSRLTVL.

V usage is TRBV7-9 and J usage is TRBJ2-2, with a tentative D call TRBD2 (6 bases). V shed 5 bases and J shed 5 bases, with 18 bases lying between them. Germline V lookup: CDR1 SEHNR, CDR2 FQNEAQ (reference sequence). The CDR3 spans 16 residues. This CDR3 reads CASSPRAGRPTGELFF. CDR3 coding DNA: TGTGCCAGCAGCCCCCGGGCGGGAAGGCCTACCGGGGAGCTGTTTTTT. Filled out from reference TRBV7-9 and TRBJ2-2, the complete variable domain reads DTGVSQNPRHKITKRGQNVTFRCDPISEHNRLYWYRQTLGQGPEFLTYFQNEAQLEKSRLLSDRFSAERPKGSFSTLEIQRTEQGDSAMYLCASSPRAGRPTGELFFGEGSRLTVL.

This rearrangement joins TRBV7-2 to TRBJ2-2, with TRBD2 as a possible D gene (6 bases). V shed 5 bases and J shed 5 bases, with 15 bases lying between them. The CDR3 has 15 residues. From germline, CDR1 is SGHTA and CDR2 FQGNSA. The CDR3 coding sequence is TGTGCCAGCAGCCGCACTAGCACCTCGACCGGGGAGCTGTTTTTT. Amino acids: CASSRTSTSTGELFF.

This chain connects TRBV3-1 (or the pseudogene TRBV3-2) to TRBJ1-1, with D tentatively TRBD1 (6 bases). This CDR3 comprises 15 residues. V lost 4 bases and J lost 4, with 16 bases in between. Germline loops: CDR1 LGHDT, CDR2 YNNKEL (reference sequence). The DNA for the CDR3 is TGTGCCAGCAGCCTATTGACAGGCGAGCCCACTGAAGCTTTCTTT. It specifies CASSLLTGEPTEAFF.

This clone appeared a single time. The CDR3 DNA follows: TGTGCCAGCAGTTATAACAGGGAGTCTGGGGCCAACGTCCTGACTTTC. Translation gives CASSYNRESGANVLTF. The rearrangement links TRBV6-6 to TRBJ2-6; TRBD1 might be the D (6 bases). The CDR3 is made up of 16 amino acids. The germline CDR1 and CDR2 sequences are MNHNY and SVGAGI (reference sequence). The V gene lost 3 bases and the J gene lost 1 base, with 10 bases spanning the gap.